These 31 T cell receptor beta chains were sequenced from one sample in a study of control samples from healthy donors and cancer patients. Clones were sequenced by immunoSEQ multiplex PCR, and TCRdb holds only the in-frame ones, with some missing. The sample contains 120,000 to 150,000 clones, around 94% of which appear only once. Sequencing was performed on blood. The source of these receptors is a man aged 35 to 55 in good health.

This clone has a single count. The CDR3 region is CASSYPRTGPYGYTF. For the CDR3, the DNA is TGTGCCAGCAGTTACCCAAGGACAGGGCCCTATGGCTACACCTTC. The chain couples TRBV6-6 to TRBJ1-2; 8 bases are shared with TRBD1. Looked up from germline, CDR1 is MNHNY and CDR2 is SVGAGI (reference sequence). Losses at the gene ends were 2 bases for V and 4 bases for J; bases not matched to a gene: 6. The CDR3 runs 15 residues.

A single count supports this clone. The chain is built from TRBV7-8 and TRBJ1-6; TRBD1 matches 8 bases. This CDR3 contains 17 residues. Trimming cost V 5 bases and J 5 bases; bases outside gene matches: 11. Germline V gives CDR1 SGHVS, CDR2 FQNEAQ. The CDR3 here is CASSPRGGQGNNSPLHF. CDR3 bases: TGTGCCAGCAGCCCCAGAGGAGGACAGGGAAATAATTCACCCCTCCACTTT.

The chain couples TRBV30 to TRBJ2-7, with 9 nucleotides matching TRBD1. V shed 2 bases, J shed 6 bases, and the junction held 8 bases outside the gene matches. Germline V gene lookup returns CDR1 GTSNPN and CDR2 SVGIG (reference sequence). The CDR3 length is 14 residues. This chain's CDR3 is CAWSPGQGFFEQYF. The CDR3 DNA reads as TGTGCCTGGAGTCCGGGACAGGGATTTTTCGAGCAGTACTTC.

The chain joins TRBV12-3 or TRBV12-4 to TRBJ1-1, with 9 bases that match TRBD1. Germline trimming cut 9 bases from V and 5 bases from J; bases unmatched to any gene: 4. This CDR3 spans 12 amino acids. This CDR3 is CASRQGGTEAFF. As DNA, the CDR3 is TGTGCCAGTCGACAGGGGGGGACTGAAGCTTTCTTT.

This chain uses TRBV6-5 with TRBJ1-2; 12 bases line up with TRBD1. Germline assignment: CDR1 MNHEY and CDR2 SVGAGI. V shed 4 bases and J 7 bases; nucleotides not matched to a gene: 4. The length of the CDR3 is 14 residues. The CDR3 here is CASSLGTGGGGYTF. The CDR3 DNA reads TGTGCCAGCAGTTTAGGGACAGGGGGCGGTGGCTACACCTTC.

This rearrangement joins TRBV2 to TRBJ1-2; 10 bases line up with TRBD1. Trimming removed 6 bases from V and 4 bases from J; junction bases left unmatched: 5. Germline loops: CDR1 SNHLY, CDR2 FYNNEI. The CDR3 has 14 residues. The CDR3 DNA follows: TGTGCCAGCAGAGACTGGACAGGGGGCTATGGCTACACCTTC. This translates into CASRDWTGGYGYTF.

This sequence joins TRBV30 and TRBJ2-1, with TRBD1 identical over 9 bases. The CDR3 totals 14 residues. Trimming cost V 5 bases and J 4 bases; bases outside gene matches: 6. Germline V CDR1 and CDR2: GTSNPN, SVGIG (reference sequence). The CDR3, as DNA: TGTGCCTGGGAGGGGACAGGGACTTACAATGAGCAGTTCTTC. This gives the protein CAWEGTGTYNEQFF.

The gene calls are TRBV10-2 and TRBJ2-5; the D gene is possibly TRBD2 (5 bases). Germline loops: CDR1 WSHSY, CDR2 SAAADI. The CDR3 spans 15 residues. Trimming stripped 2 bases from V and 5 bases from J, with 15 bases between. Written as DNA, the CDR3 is TGCGCCAGCAGTGAGGTACAGCCCGGCGGGGAGACCCAGTACTTC. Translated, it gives CASSEVQPGGETQYF.

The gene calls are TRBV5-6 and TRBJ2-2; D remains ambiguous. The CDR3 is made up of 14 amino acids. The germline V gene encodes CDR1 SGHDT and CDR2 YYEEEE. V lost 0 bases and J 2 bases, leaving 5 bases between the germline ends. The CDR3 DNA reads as TGTGCCAGCAGCTTGGTACAAAACACCGGGGAGCTGTTTTTT. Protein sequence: CASSLVQNTGELFF.

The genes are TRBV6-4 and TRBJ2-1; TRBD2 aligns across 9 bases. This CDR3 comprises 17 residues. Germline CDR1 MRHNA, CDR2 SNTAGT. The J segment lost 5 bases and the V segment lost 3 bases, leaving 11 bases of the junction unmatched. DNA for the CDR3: TGTGCCAGCAGTGAACTGGCTAGCGGGACGGTAAACAATGAGCAGTTCTTC. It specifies CASSELASGTVNNEQFF.

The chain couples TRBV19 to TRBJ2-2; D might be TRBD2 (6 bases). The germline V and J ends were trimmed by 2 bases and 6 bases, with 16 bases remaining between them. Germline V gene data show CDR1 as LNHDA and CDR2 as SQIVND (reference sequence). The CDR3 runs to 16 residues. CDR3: CASSIMGRGGPGELFF. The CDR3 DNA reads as TGTGCCAGTAGTATAATGGGGCGGGGAGGTCCCGGGGAGCTGTTTTTT.

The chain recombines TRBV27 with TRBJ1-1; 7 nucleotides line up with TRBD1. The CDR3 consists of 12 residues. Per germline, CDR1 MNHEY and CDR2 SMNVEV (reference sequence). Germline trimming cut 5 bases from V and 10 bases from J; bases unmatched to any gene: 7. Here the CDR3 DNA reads TGTGCCAGCAGTAAAACAGGGGATGCAGCTTTCTTT. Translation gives CASSKTGDAAFF.

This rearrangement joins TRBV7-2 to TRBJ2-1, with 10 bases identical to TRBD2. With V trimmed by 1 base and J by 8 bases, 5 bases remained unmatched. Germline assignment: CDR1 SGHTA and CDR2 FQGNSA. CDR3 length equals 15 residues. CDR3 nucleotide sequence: TGTGCCAGCAGCTTAGAAGCGGGGGGGCCCCATGAGCAGTTCTTC. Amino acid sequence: CASSLEAGGPHEQFF.

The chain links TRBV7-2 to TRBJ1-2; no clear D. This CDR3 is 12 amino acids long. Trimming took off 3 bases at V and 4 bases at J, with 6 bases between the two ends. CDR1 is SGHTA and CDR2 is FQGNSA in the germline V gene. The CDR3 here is CASSFQIYGYTF. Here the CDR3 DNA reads TGTGCCAGCAGCTTCCAAATCTATGGCTACACCTTC.

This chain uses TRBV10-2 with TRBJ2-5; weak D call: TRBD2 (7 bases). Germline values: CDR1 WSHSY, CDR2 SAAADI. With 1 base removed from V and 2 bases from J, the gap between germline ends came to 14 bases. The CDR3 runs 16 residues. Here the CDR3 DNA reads TGCGCCAGCAGTGAGTTTCGCGGGGGCTTACAAGAGACCCAGTACTTC. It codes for CASSEFRGGLQETQYF.

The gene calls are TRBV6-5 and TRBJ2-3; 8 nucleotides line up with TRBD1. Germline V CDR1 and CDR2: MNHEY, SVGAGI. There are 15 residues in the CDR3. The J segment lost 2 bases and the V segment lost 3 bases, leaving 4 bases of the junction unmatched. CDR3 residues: CASSYWTGLTDTQYF. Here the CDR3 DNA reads TGTGCCAGCAGTTATTGGACAGGGCTCACAGATACGCAGTATTTT.

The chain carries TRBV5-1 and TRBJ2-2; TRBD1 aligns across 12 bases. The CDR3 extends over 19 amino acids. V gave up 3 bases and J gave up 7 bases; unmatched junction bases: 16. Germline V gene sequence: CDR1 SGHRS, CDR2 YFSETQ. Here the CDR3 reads CASSSLPGQGAPRGGELFF. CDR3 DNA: TGCGCCAGCAGCTCGCTACCGGGACAGGGGGCGCCTCGGGGCGGGGAGCTGTTTTTT.

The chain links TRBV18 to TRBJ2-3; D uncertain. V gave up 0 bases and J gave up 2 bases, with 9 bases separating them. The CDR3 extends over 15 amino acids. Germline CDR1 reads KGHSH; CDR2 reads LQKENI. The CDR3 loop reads CASSPPAAHTDTQYF. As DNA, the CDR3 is TGTGCCAGCTCACCACCGGCGGCACACACAGATACGCAGTATTTT.

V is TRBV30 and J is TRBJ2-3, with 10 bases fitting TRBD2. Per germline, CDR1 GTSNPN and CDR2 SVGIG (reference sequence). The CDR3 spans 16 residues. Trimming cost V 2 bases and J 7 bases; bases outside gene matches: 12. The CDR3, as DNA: TGTGCCTGGAGTATCAACCCCGGGACTAGCGATTATACGCAGTATTTT. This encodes CAWSINPGTSDYTQYF.

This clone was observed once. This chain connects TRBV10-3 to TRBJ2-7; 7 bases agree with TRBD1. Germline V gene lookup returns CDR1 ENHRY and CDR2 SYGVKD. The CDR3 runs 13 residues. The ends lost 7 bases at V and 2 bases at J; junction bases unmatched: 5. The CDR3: CAIKGQGAYEQYF. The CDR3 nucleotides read TGTGCCATCAAAGGCCAGGGGGCCTACGAGCAGTACTTC.

CDR3 residues: CASSQLMSRDKATEQYF. The CDR3 bases are TGCGCCAGCAGTCAATTAATGTCCCGAGACAAGGCTACGGAGCAGTACTTC. The chain uses TRBV23-1 and TRBJ2-7; D call uncertain. TRBV23-1 is an open reading frame, and its role is uncertain. With 1 base removed from V and 7 bases from J, the gap between germline ends came to 23 bases. The CDR3 is made up of 17 amino acids.

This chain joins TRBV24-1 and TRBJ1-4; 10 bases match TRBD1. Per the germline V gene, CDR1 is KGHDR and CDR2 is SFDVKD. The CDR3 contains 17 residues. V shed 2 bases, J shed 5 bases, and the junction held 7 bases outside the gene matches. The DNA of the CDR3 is TGTGCCACCAGTGATTCCGGGACAGGGGAACCAAATGAAAAACTGTTTTTT. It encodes CATSDSGTGEPNEKLFF.

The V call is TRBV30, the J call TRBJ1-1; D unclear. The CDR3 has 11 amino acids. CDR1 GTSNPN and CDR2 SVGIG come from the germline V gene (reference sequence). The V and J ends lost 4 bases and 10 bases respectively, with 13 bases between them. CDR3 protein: CAWNRAGGAFF. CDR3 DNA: TGTGCCTGGAATAGGGCAGGAGGAGCTTTCTTT.

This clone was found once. CDR3 nucleotides: TGTGCCAGCAGCTTAGGTCTAGCGGGTTACTACAATGAGCAGTTCTTC. It yields the protein CASSLGLAGYYNEQFF. The rearrangement uses TRBV11-2 and TRBJ2-1; 8 bases are a match to TRBD2. This CDR3 contains 16 residues. J lost 3 bases, V lost 1 base, and 5 bases had no gene match. The germline V gene encodes CDR1 SGHAT and CDR2 FQNNGV. Combining the CDR3 with reference TRBV11-2 and TRBJ2-1 gives the whole variable domain EAGVAQSPRYKIIEKRQSVAFWCNPISGHATLYWYQQILGQGPKLLIQFQNNGVVDDSQLPKDRFSAERLKGVDSTLKIQPAKLEDSAVYLCASSLGLAGYYNEQFFGPGTRLTVL.

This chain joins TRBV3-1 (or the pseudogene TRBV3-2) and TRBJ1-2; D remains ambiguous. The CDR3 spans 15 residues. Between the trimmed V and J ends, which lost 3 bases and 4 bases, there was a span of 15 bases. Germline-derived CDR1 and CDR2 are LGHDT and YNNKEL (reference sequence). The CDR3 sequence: CASSQPTAGTYGYTF. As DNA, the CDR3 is TGTGCCAGCAGCCAGCCCACGGCGGGAACCTATGGCTACACCTTC.

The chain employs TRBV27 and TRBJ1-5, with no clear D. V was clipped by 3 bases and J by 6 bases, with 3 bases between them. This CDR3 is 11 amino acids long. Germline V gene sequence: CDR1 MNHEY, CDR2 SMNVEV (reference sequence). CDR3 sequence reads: CASSFSQPQHF. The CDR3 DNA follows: TGTGCCAGCAGTTTCAGTCAGCCCCAGCATTTT.

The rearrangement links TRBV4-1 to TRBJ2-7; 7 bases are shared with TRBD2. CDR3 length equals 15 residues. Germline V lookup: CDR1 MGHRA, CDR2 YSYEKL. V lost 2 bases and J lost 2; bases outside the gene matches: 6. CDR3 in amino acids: CASSQLGGETYEQYF. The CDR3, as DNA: TGCGCCAGCAGCCAACTGGGGGGGGAGACCTACGAGCAGTACTTC.

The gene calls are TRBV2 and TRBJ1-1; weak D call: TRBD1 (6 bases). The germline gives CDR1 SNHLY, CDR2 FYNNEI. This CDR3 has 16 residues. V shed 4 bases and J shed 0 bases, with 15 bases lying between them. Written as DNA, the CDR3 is TGTGCCAGCAGTGCGGGGGCAGGGAATATGAACACTGAAGCTTTCTTT. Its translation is CASSAGAGNMNTEAFF.

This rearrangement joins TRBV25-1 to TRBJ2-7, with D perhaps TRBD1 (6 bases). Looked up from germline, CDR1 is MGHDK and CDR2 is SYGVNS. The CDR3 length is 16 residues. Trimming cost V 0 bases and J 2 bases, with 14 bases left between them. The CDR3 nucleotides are TGTGCCAGCAGTGAATACACAGACAGGTCGACCTACGAGCAGTACTTC. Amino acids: CASSEYTDRSTYEQYF.

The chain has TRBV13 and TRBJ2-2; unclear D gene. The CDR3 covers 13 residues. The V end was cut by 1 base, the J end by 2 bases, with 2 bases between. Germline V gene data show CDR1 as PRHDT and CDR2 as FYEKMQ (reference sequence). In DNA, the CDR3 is TGTGCCAGCAGCTTAGTAAACACCGGGGAGCTGTTTTTT. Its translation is CASSLVNTGELFF.

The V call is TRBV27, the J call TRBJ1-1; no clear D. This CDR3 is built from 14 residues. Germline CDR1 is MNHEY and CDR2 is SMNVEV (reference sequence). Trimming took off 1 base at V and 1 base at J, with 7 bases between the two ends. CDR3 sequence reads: CASSLYHKNTEAFF. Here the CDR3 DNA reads TGTGCCAGCAGTTTATACCACAAGAACACTGAAGCTTTCTTT.